This entry describes one T cell receptor (beta chain). This sample is drawn from a study of blood T cell repertoires in COVID-19. At the level of the study: Whether acute or convalescent, the COVID-19 samples came from the United States, Italy and Spain. Sample material is recorded as cDNA or gDNA derived from T cells, B-cell-depleted T cells, or PBMCs.

Germline V gene data show CDR1 as SGHVS and CDR2 as FQNEAQ. This CDR3 comprises 13 residues. The ends lost 5 bases at V and 6 bases at J; junction bases unmatched: 7. This table comes from immunoSEQ multiplex PCR, and its TCRdb copy is limited to in-frame clones, with some not included. The profile covers approximately 160,000 clones, with under 85% appearing a single time and roughly 1.2% taken by the ten largest. This receptor was obtained from a man aged 55 to 70 who had recovered from COVID-19. Material: peripheral blood. The rearrangement joins TRBV7-8 to TRBJ2-7; 7 nucleotides agree with TRBD2. The CDR3 sequence is CASSPGEGLEQYF. DNA for the CDR3: TGTGCCAGCAGCCCGGGGGAGGGCCTCGAGCAGTACTTC.